Sequencing of this T cell receptor (beta chain) was carried out in a study of T cell responses to AZD1222 COVID-19 vaccine (dated by TCRdb to 2020 to 2023). About the full investigation: A total of 230 or so trial participants underwent TCR sequencing, of whom 207 received two doses of AZD1222 and some 26 received two doses of the MenACWY control vaccine. Enrollment into the trials was organized by age into subgroups of 18-55, 56-69 and 70-plus years, and those subgroups contained about 160, 30 and 59 TCR-sequenced participants, respectively. Findings and caveats that apply to the study as a whole: Participants were mostly white British and included more females than males, and it was suggested by the authors that clonal diversity may have been underestimated. Vaccine-associated CD4 TCRs spanned the whole spike protein, with dominant responses in regions 160-218 and 743-854. Epitopes outside the regions mutated in the B.1.351 and B.1.1.7 variants were reportedly recognized by nearly half of the unique spike-specific TCRs. After two AZD1222 doses, both the breadth and the depth of spike-specific TCRs were significantly higher than at day 0 and than in MenACWY recipients. Because no samples from the day 14 peak response were available, repertoires could be characterized only after the peak T cell response. The 56-69-year group was small, and its depth increase did not reach significance, likely because of low power. Conclusions about previously exposed vaccinees are limited because only six or seven AZD1222 recipients were SARS-CoV-2 seropositive at baseline.

Trimming removed 1 base from V and 5 bases from J; the gene matches leave 8 bases unexplained. The CDR3 runs 17 amino acids, cysteine and phenylalanine included. The only DNA kept is the CDR3, 51 bases in frame from the first base. CDR1 and CDR2 (SGHVS, FNYEAQ) derive from the germline V gene. Points on this clone: Its antigen has not been determined. There are no base qualities to consult, and no much larger clone falls within one base.

The time point label of this sample denotes: baseline before first vaccination. Taken with the paper, the label for treatment or condition translates to: meningococcal conjugate vaccine given as trial control. Vaccinee samples were obtained from the UK trials COV001 and COV002, which included a single-blind randomized controlled phase 2/3 trial of AZD1222 (ChAdOx1 nCoV-19) in healthy adults. For TCRbeta chain sequencing, PBMC samples from trial participants were taken at day 0 and at day 28 after the second dose. The CDR3 regions of human TCRbeta chains were analyzed by immunosequencing. For the original study's pipeline: TCRs in the repertoires were matched against a reference library of SARS-CoV-2-specific TCRs that had been generated with the MIRA antigen-specificity platform. Breadth was defined as the fraction of unique TCRs that were SARS-CoV-2-associated, and depth was defined as the fraction of total T cells that were SARS-CoV-2-associated. Each spike-specific TCR was assigned to its reactive spike region and to a CD4 or CD8 class using the MIRA data. Log10-transformed breadth and depth values were compared by one-way ANOVA with Sidak's multiple comparisons tests. As stored in TCRdb, this immuneACCESS dataset retains in-frame rearrangements with V and J assigned. A fraction of the clones does not appear; measured against another copy, unresolved V genes explain less than half of the discrepancy, and the remainder lacks a known reason. That table gives V, J and clone size, and the DNA gave D and trimming. A total of about 110,000 clones appear in this sample, roughly nine tenths of them only once. Clones ranked in the top ten supply around 3.3% of the sample.

The specimen was peripheral blood, collected on day 0 of MenACWY control vaccination. The TCR sequence derives from an adult in good health. The rearrangement combines TRBV7-6 with TRBJ2-3; TRBD2 aligns with 11 central bases. The bases are TGTGCCAGCAGCTTAGGCTTTAGCGGGGGGGCGGTAGATACGCAGTATTTT. This is translated as CASSLGFSGGAVDTQYF.